In its sample, the clone carrying this T cell receptor beta chain was seen a few times. Its antigen is not known. The data originate from a study of early T cells in non-severe SARS-CoV-2 infection. Study-wide background: Whole-blood bulk RNA, unsorted, was sequenced, and chains were unpaired.

Individually, cDNA molecules had unique molecular identifiers attached to them. TCRdb fed the 5' RACE reads into MiXCR, producing one record per CDR3 protein. The sample has tens of thousands of distinct CDR3 sequences; roughly 15% are singletons. Study results and limitations: Matching with VDJdb favored anti-spike CD8 responses (missing private and CD4 specificities).

Per germline, CDR1 KGHSH and CDR2 LQKENI. The CDR3 totals 15 residues. Trimming cost V 2 bases and J 3 bases; bases outside gene matches: 5. The chain employs TRBV18 and TRBJ1-2; TRBD1 agrees at 8 bases. The input for sequencing was whole blood, taken at baseline. The TCR originated in an adult who was a healthcare worker with PCR-confirmed SARS-CoV-2 infection or an uninfected control (not recorded which). CDR3 residues: CASSPSTGGDYGYTF. CDR3 sequence (DNA): TGTGCCAGCTCACCAAGTACAGGGGGAGACTATGGCTACACCTTC.